This T cell receptor beta chain appears in the sequencing data of a study of blood T cell repertoires in COVID-19. Background on the study: The samples span acute and convalescent COVID-19 from the United States, Italy and Spain. Sample material is recorded as cDNA or gDNA derived from T cells, B-cell-depleted T cells, or PBMCs.

Looked up from germline, CDR1 is LNHDA and CDR2 is SQIVND (reference sequence). The CDR3 length is 15 residues. V was shortened by 8 bases and J by 3 bases, with 14 bases between the two germline ends. The protocol was immunoSEQ multiplex PCR, while the TCRdb copy is restricted to in-frame clones and leaves out a portion. The sample has about 200,000 clones, 88% seen once. Source material: peripheral blood. This sequence originates from a man aged 18 to 29 with active or convalescent COVID-19. V is TRBV19 and J is TRBJ1-6, with D possibly TRBD1 on 6 matching bases. The CDR3 nucleotides are TGTGCCAGTGGGACAAGGGCTCTCTATAATTCACCCCTCCACTTT. The encoded protein is CASGTRALYNSPLHF.